This TCR beta chain came from a study of blood T cell repertoires in COVID-19. Overall study: Nucleic acid was either cDNA or gDNA, and it came from T cells, B-cell-depleted T cells, or PBMCs.

This clone occurred once. Libraries were prepared by immunoSEQ multiplex PCR; TCRdb keeps only in-frame clonotypes and omits some of them. The data contain roughly 130,000 clones, approximately 86% of them singletons. The CDR3 spans 15 residues. V shed 4 bases and J 5 bases; nucleotides not matched to a gene: 3. CDR1 WNHNN and CDR2 SYGVQD come from the germline V gene (reference sequence). Sequences were obtained from PBMCs or T cells enriched from blood (not recorded which). The chain joins TRBV10-1 to TRBJ2-5; 14 nucleotides match TRBD2. The receptor comes from a woman between 45 and 65 years old who had recovered from COVID-19. The CDR3, as DNA: TGCGCCAGCAGTGGACTAGCGGGGGGGCCGGAGACCCAGTACTTC. Amino acids: CASSGLAGGPETQYF.